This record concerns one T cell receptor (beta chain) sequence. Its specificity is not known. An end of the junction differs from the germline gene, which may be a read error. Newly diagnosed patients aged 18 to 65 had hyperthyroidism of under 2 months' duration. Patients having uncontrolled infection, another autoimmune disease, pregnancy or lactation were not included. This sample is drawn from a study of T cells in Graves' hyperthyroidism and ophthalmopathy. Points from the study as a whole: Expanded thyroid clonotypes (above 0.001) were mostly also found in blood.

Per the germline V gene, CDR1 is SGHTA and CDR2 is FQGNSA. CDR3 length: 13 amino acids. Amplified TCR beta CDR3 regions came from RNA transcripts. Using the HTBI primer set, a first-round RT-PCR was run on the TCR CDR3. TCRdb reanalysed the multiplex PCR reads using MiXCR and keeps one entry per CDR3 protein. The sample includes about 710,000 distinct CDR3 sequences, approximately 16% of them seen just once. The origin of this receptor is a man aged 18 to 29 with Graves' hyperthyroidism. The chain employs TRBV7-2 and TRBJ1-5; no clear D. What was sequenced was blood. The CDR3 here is CASSLDSNQRQHF. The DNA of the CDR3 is TGTGCCAGCAGCTTAGATAGCAATCAGCGCCAGCATTTT.